This T cell receptor beta chain appears in the sequencing data of a study of graft-versus-host responses after intestinal transplantation. Worth noting for this clone: Its antigen remains unidentified.

Losses at the gene ends were 5 bases for V and 6 bases for J; bases not matched to a gene: 13. The CDR3 consists of 16 residues. Germline V CDR1 and CDR2: MDHEN, SYDVKM. Only in-frame clones appear in the TCRdb table, and some are missing; sequencing was by immunoSEQ multiplex PCR. The top ten hold around 0.73% of the sample, which has roughly 110,000 clones, over 80% seen once. The TCR was taken from a human donor who was the organ donor for an intestinal transplant. J is TRBJ2-3 and V is TRBV28, with 8 nucleotides matching TRBD2. The material sequenced was unstimulated CD4+ T cells sorted from spleen or lymph node cells, taken before transplant. The DNA for the CDR3 is TGTGCCAGCAGTGCCGCTTTAGCGGGGCCTTATGATACGCAGTATTTT. Protein product: CASSAALAGPYDTQYF.